What follows are 20 T cell receptor beta chains derived from one specimen sequenced in a study of T cells in tumors after PD-1 blockade. Measured with immunoSEQ multiplex PCR; TCRdb has only the in-frame clones, and not every one. This sample has roughly 49,000 clones, with over 75% found just once. The specimen comprised PBMCs, sampled before anti-PD-1 treatment. All receptors come from a human donor with basal cell carcinoma.

The chain has TRBV3-1 (or the pseudogene TRBV3-2) and TRBJ1-6, with D uncertain. The CDR3 is made up of 18 amino acids. Deletions cut 5 bases from V and 5 bases from J, with 22 bases between. Germline CDR1 reads LGHDT; CDR2 reads YNNKEL (reference sequence). CDR3 nucleotide sequence: TGTGCCAGCAGCGTTCTTTATCCTTTCATACATCATAATTCACCCCTCCACTTT. Its protein is CASSVLYPFIHHNSPLHF.

The chain links TRBV6-5 to TRBJ1-6; D remains unclear. Trimming pared 2 bases from V and 7 bases from J, leaving 3 bases between. Germline V gene sequence: CDR1 MNHEY, CDR2 SVGAGI. The length of the CDR3 is 12 residues. The CDR3 bases are TGTGCCAGCAGTTACACAAATTCACCCCTCCACTTT. It yields the protein CASSYTNSPLHF.

This clone was seen a few times. V usage is TRBV15 and J usage is TRBJ2-1; TRBD1 is a possible D gene (6 bases). The CDR3 loop spans 16 amino acids. Trimming pared 0 bases from V and 7 bases from J, leaving 16 bases between. The germline gives CDR1 LNHNV, CDR2 YYDKDF (reference sequence). CDR3 DNA sequence: TGTGCCACCAGCAGAGATGGGGGCAGGGCGGCTAATGAGCAGTTCTTC. The encoded protein is CATSRDGGRAANEQFF.

The V and J genes are TRBV6-1 and TRBJ1-2; D gene unclear. The V and J ends lost 3 bases and 5 bases respectively, with 13 bases between them. This CDR3 has 14 residues. Germline CDR1 MNHNS, CDR2 SASEGT. CDR3 loop: CASSDWREGYGYTF. The CDR3 nucleotides read TGTGCCAGCAGTGATTGGAGGGAAGGATATGGCTACACCTTC.

V gene TRBV21-1 combines with J gene TRBJ2-7; TRBD1 is the table's D call, not checked against the DNA. TRBV21-1 is a known pseudogene. This CDR3 spans 17 amino acids. For the CDR3, the DNA is TGTGCCAGCAGCAAAGCCCACAGGGAAAGGGGGCCGTGTGAGCAGTACTTC. Protein product: CASSKAHRERGPCEQYF.

As DNA, the CDR3 is TGTGCCAGCAGTTACCTTCCGACAGGGGGAGGAAACGAGCAGTACTTC. Encoded protein: CASSYLPTGGGNEQYF. V usage is TRBV6-5 and J usage is TRBJ2-7; the match to TRBD1 covers 9 bases. CDR3 length: 16 amino acids. The ends lost 2 bases at V and 5 bases at J; junction bases unmatched: 10. The V gene's germline CDR1 is MNHEY and CDR2 SVGAGI.

This rearrangement joins TRBV30 to TRBJ1-6; D is perhaps TRBD1 (6 bases). The germline V gene encodes CDR1 GTSNPN and CDR2 SVGIG (reference sequence). The CDR3 runs 20 residues. Trimming took 3 bases from V and 0 from J, leaving 24 bases between them. The CDR3 region is CAWSRGVSGQPSSYNSPLHF. In DNA, the CDR3 is TGTGCCTGGAGCCGTGGTGTTTCCGGACAGCCCAGCTCCTATAATTCACCCCTCCACTTT.

This clone was seen a handful of times. The chain couples TRBV7-6 to TRBJ1-2; 11 positions match TRBD1. This CDR3 has 17 residues. Germline loops: CDR1 SGHVS, CDR2 FNYEAQ. Trimming removed 5 bases from V and 0 bases from J; junction bases left unmatched: 8. CDR3 sequence (DNA): TGTGCCAGCAGCCAATGGGACAGGGGGGTAACTAACTATGGCTACACCTTC. Its translation: CASSQWDRGVTNYGYTF.

This sequence joins TRBV5-1 and TRBJ1-4, with D tentatively TRBD1 (6 bases). CDR3 length: 15 residues. V lost 0 bases and J lost 5, with 11 bases in between. CDR1 SGHRS and CDR2 YFSETQ come from the germline V gene. CDR3 sequence: CASSLAVGQNEKLFF. Here the CDR3 DNA reads TGCGCCAGCAGCTTGGCCGTAGGACAGAATGAAAAACTGTTTTTT.

This chain joins TRBV6-5 and TRBJ1-1, with D tentatively TRBD1 (6 bases). Germline CDR1 MNHEY, CDR2 SVGAGI. V lost 7 bases to trimming and J lost 8 bases, with 20 bases between them. The CDR3 has 14 residues. CDR3 protein: CASTALNRDTEAFF. Written as DNA, the CDR3 is TGTGCCAGCACCGCGCTTAACAGGGATACGGAAGCTTTCTTT.

The CDR3 DNA sequence: TGTGCCAGCAGCTGGACTGTCTCCTACGAGCAGTACTTC. Translation gives CASSWTVSYEQYF. The rearrangement links TRBV6-2 or TRBV6-3 to TRBJ2-7; D possibly corresponds to TRBD2 (5 bases). Looked up from germline, CDR1 is MNHEY and CDR2 is SVGEGT. V lost 6 bases and J 0 bases, leaving 9 bases between the germline ends. The length of the CDR3 is 13 residues.

This clone was seen only a few times. This chain connects TRBV4-1 to TRBJ2-1; 13 positions agree with TRBD2. Germline CDR1 and CDR2: MGHRA and YSYEKL. This CDR3 has 15 amino acids. The V gene end was trimmed by 3 bases and the J gene end by 12 bases; junction bases not matched to a gene: 8. CDR3 loop: CASSHGLAGASRQFF. CDR3 nucleotides: TGCGCCAGCAGCCACGGACTAGCGGGGGCCTCGAGGCAGTTCTTC.

The CDR3 loop reads CASSIQGQGNQPQHF. DNA of the CDR3: TGTGCCAGTAGTATACAGGGACAGGGCAATCAGCCCCAGCATTTT. The rearrangement joins TRBV19 to TRBJ1-5, with 8 positions matching TRBD1. CDR3 length equals 15 residues. J lost 2 bases, V lost 2 bases, and 2 bases had no gene match. The V gene's germline CDR1 is LNHDA and CDR2 SQIVND (reference sequence).

This clone was recorded once. The chain links TRBV6-4 to TRBJ2-1, with TRBD2 identical over 10 bases. Trimming took 8 bases from V and 10 from J; bases not matched to a gene: 11. Looked up from germline, CDR1 is MRHNA and CDR2 is SNTAGT. The CDR3 extends over 14 amino acids. Written as DNA, the CDR3 is TGTGCCAGCCGAACTAGCGGGGACTCCTCGGAGCAGTTCTTC. Encoded protein: CASRTSGDSSEQFF.

The chain's CDR3 is CASSRLAGGQEQFF. The CDR3 DNA is TGTGCCAGTAGCCGACTAGCGGGGGGCCAGGAGCAGTTCTTC. The V and J genes are TRBV19 and TRBJ2-1, with 13 bases fitting TRBD2. CDR3 length: 14 residues. J gave up 10 bases and V 6 bases, and 6 bases lay outside the gene matches. CDR1 and CDR2 from the germline V gene are LNHDA and SQIVND (reference sequence).

The chain links TRBV30 to TRBJ1-1; 7 nucleotides match TRBD1. CDR1 and CDR2 from the germline V gene are GTSNPN and SVGIG (reference sequence). CDR3 size: 12 residues. The V segment lost 0 bases and the J segment 11 bases; nucleotides outside the gene matches: 6. The CDR3 bases are TGTGCCTGGAGTGTATCAAGGGGACAGGCTTTCTTT. Translation gives CAWSVSRGQAFF.

The V gene is TRBV6-4, the J gene TRBJ2-3; 7 bases map to TRBD1. V lost 0 bases, J lost 4 bases, and 1 base stayed unmatched. Germline-derived CDR1 and CDR2 are MRHNA and SNTAGT. This CDR3 spans 14 amino acids. CDR3 DNA: TGTGCCAGCAGTGACTCGACAGGGCCAGATACGCAGTATTTT. Residues: CASSDSTGPDTQYF.

The chain uses TRBV6-6 and TRBJ1-1; D unclear. The length of the CDR3 is 13 residues. Trimming left V 7 bases short and J 1 base short, with 10 bases between. CDR1 and CDR2 from the germline V gene are MNHNY and SVGAGI (reference sequence). CDR3 sequence reads: CASTSTENTEAFF. The CDR3 region has the DNA TGTGCCAGCACCTCGACGGAGAACACTGAAGCTTTCTTT.

The chain links TRBV7-2 to TRBJ2-1; 12 bases match TRBD2. Germline-derived CDR1 and CDR2 are SGHTA and FQGNSA. Trimming removed 6 bases from V and 7 bases from J; junction bases left unmatched: 1. There are 13 residues in the CDR3. DNA for the CDR3: TGTGCCAGCAGGCTAGCGGGGGGGAATGAGCAGTTCTTC. It specifies CASRLAGGNEQFF.

The CDR3 DNA reads TGCGCCAGCAGTGGGGACAGGGGAGAGACCCAGTACTTC. Its protein product is CASSGDRGETQYF. The chain employs TRBV10-1 and TRBJ2-5; 10 nucleotides align to TRBD1. With V trimmed by 4 bases and J by 4 bases, 0 bases remained unmatched. This CDR3 comprises 13 residues. Germline V gene lookup returns CDR1 WNHNN and CDR2 SYGVQD (reference sequence).